What follows describes a single TCR beta chain. Its antigen is currently unknown. The sample belongs to a study of T-cell reconstitution after alpha-beta-depleted transplantation in children. Findings of the study overall: After transplant, at about two months, alpha-beta T cells were reportedly derived from several hundred expanded graft clones. In some patients, recipient T cells and intrathymic progenitors surviving conditioning explained high day-60 diversity. Newly generated T cells supplied most T-cell counts and diversity one year post-transplant.

Preparation of the TCRbeta library was carried out with unique molecular identifiers. Each CDR3 protein is one row after TCRdb ran MiXCR on the PCR reads. In the table there are around 450,000 distinct CDR3 sequences, 15% to 20% of which are singletons. The V gene's germline CDR1 is DFQATT and CDR2 SNEGSKA (reference sequence). Between the trimmed V and J ends, which lost 5 bases and 5 bases, there was a span of 16 bases. This CDR3 is 14 amino acids long. This TCR was sampled from a boy under two years old who had a stem cell transplant for Wiskott-Aldrich syndrome, so the T cells may come from the graft donor. The starting material was PBMCs, mostly from graft donor cells, obtained 360 days after TCRalphabeta/CD19-depleted stem cell transplant. The chain employs TRBV20-1 and TRBJ2-1; D call uncertain. The CDR3 loop reads CSAATSYLNNEQFF. In DNA, the CDR3 is TGCAGTGCTGCCACTTCATATCTCAACAATGAGCAGTTCTTC.